This passage covers 15 T cell receptor beta chains from one sample sequenced in a study of CD8 T cells in Susac syndrome. Random hexamers served to reverse transcribe roughly 0.5 to 1 ug RNA. TCRdb reanalysed the immunoSEQ multiplex PCR reads using MiXCR and keeps one entry per CDR3 protein. The data hold over 100,000 distinct CDR3 sequences, with 80% to 95% observed a single time. The sample taken for sequencing was CD4+ T cells from PBMCs. The receptors were sampled from a human donor in good health.

V and J are TRBV27 and TRBJ2-2; TRBD2 might be the D (6 bases). V dropped 7 bases and J dropped 5 bases, with 20 bases sitting between them. This CDR3 comprises 16 residues. Germline-derived CDR1 and CDR2 are MNHEY and SMNVEV (reference sequence). The DNA for the CDR3 is TGTGCCAGCACCTCGGGAGCGGTACTTGGTACCGGGGAGCTGTTTTTT. Translated: CASTSGAVLGTGELFF.

V gene TRBV7-9 combines with J gene TRBJ1-1; unclear D gene. V was shortened by 8 bases and J by 0 bases, with 16 bases between the two germline ends. This CDR3 is 15 amino acids long. Germline CDR1 SEHNR, CDR2 FQNEAQ (reference sequence). For the CDR3, the DNA is TGTGCCAGCCATGTCCCGTCCGGGGTGAACACTGAAGCTTTCTTT. The encoded protein is CASHVPSGVNTEAFF. The entire variable domain, with the rest obtained from reference TRBV7-9 and TRBJ1-1, is as follows: DTGVSQNPRHKITKRGQNVTFRCDPISEHNRLYWYRQTLGQGPEFLTYFQNEAQLEKSRLLSDRFSAERPKGSFSTLEIQRTEQGDSAMYLCASHVPSGVNTEAFFGQGTRLTVV.

V and J are TRBV6-5 and TRBJ2-1, with 8 bases that match TRBD1. V lost 2 bases and J lost 8; bases outside the gene matches: 14. The CDR3 extends over 17 amino acids. The germline CDR1 and CDR2 sequences are MNHEY and SVGAGI. DNA for the CDR3: TGTGCCAGCAGTTACCCGGGCACTATGCGGACAGGGCATGAGCAGTTCTTC. Protein sequence: CASSYPGTMRTGHEQFF.

The chain joins TRBV7-4 to TRBJ2-3; TRBD1 might be the D (7 bases). Trimming removed 3 bases from V and 6 bases from J, with 16 bases in between. The length of the CDR3 is 15 residues. Per germline, CDR1 SGHVT and CDR2 SQSDAQ. CDR3 amino acids: CASSFRGARQDTQYF. CDR3 nucleotide sequence: TGTGCCAGCAGCTTCAGGGGGGCCCGGCAGGATACGCAGTATTTT. The full variable domain, completed using reference TRBV7-4 and TRBJ2-3, is GAGVSQSPRYKVAKRGRDVALRCDSISGHVTLYWYRQTLGQGSEVLTYSQSDAQRDKSGRPSGRFSAERPERSVSTLKIQRTEQGDSAVYLCASSFRGARQDTQYFGPGTRLTVL.

V gene TRBV19 combines with J gene TRBJ2-7; weak D call: TRBD2 (5 bases). V was cut by 4 bases and J by 6 bases, with 22 bases left in between. This CDR3 comprises 16 residues. Germline V lookup: CDR1 LNHDA, CDR2 SQIVND (reference sequence). The CDR3 is CASSRGSRWATGEQYF. The CDR3, as DNA: TGTGCCAGTAGTAGAGGGAGCAGGTGGGCTACGGGCGAGCAGTACTTC.

The CDR3 region is CSGSTPGGQETQYF. CDR3 nucleotides: TGCAGCGGATCTACACCCGGGGGCCAAGAGACCCAGTACTTC. The chain couples TRBV29-1 to TRBJ2-5; D may be TRBD2 (6 bases). V lost 7 bases, J lost 1 base, and 16 bases lay in between. Germline CDR1 reads SQVTM; CDR2 reads ANQGSEA. This CDR3 has 14 residues.

In its sample, this clonotype was seen a few times. The CDR3 DNA reads as TGTGCCAGCAGCCCCGGACAGGGTAGTTACGAGCAGTACTTC. It yields the protein CASSPGQGSYEQYF. This chain connects TRBV3-1 to TRBJ2-7; 8 nucleotides align to TRBD1. The CDR3 runs 14 residues. Germline V lookup: CDR1 LGHDT, CDR2 YNNKEL (reference sequence). V was clipped by 4 bases and J by 4 bases; unmatched bases: 6.

The chain joins TRBV15 to TRBJ1-4; 8 bases agree with TRBD1. This CDR3 is built from 16 residues. Germline-derived CDR1 and CDR2 are LNHNV and YYDKDF (reference sequence). J lost 3 bases, V lost 5 bases, and 8 bases had no gene match. Here the CDR3 reads CATSPDRAGSNEKLFF. The CDR3 DNA follows: TGTGCCACCAGCCCGGACAGGGCGGGATCTAATGAAAAACTGTTTTTT.

As to this clonotype: At one boundary the junction diverges from the germline segment, which might be a read error. CDR3 residues: CSARLAGEKHF. The CDR3, as DNA: TGCAGTGCTAGACTAGCGGGGGAAAAGCACTTC. V and J are TRBV20-1 and TRBJ2-5; TRBD2 agrees at 10 bases. The CDR3 covers 11 residues. CDR1 and CDR2 (germline): DFQATT, SNEGSKA (reference sequence).

V and J are TRBV4-3 and TRBJ2-5, with 7 bases aligning to TRBD2. V was pared by 0 bases and J by 5 bases, with 9 bases of the junction left unmatched. The germline CDR1 and CDR2 sequences are LGHNA and YSLEER. There are 16 residues in the CDR3. The CDR3 coding sequence is TGCGCCAGCAGCCAAGATAGGTCACTAGCGATCGAGACCCAGTACTTC. It codes for CASSQDRSLAIETQYF.

The genes are TRBV4-3 and TRBJ1-1; 8 nucleotides match TRBD1. Losses at the gene ends were 4 bases for V and 5 bases for J; bases not matched to a gene: 0. CDR1 and CDR2 from the germline V gene are LGHNA and YSLEER. The CDR3 length is 12 residues. For the CDR3, the DNA is TGCGCCAGCAGCCGGGACAGGACTGAAGCTTTCTTT. Amino acids: CASSRDRTEAFF.

This clonotype was detected a few times. Its ends do not fully match the called genes, so a read error is possible. V gene TRBV5-1 combines with J gene TRBJ2-7, with D uncertain. Per germline, CDR1 SGHRS and CDR2 YFSETQ. This CDR3 spans 11 amino acids. The CDR3 reads CASSLNYEQYF. CDR3 bases: TGTGCCAGCAGTTTGAACTACGAGCAGTACTTC.

In this sample, this clonotype turned up once. The rearrangement links TRBV7-6 to TRBJ2-7; D may be TRBD2 (7 bases). Trimming shortened V by 3 bases and J by 7 bases, and 16 bases separated the two germline ends. There are 14 residues in the CDR3. Germline values: CDR1 SGHVS, CDR2 FNYEAQ. CDR3 sequence: CASSLGGQTWEQYF. In DNA form, the CDR3 reads TGTGCCAGCAGCTTGGGGGGGCAGACCTGGGAGCAGTACTTC.

This clonotype has only one observation. The chain couples TRBV5-1 to TRBJ2-5, with TRBD2 matching 10 bases. The length of the CDR3 is 16 residues. The junction had 7 bases not matched to a gene; V was cut back by 4 bases and J by 1 base. Germline CDR1 and CDR2: SGHRS and YFSETQ. In DNA form, the CDR3 reads TGCGCCAGCAGCCACGGACTAGCGGCACTCCAAGAGACCCAGTACTTC. Translating it yields CASSHGLAALQETQYF.

The V gene is TRBV7-2, the J gene TRBJ2-1, with TRBD2 identical over 9 bases. CDR1 SGHTA and CDR2 FQGNSA come from the germline V gene. This CDR3 spans 15 amino acids. After removal of 3 bases from V and 6 bases from J, the junction contained 6 bases not matched to a gene. CDR3 sequence: CASSFPSGIINEQFF. CDR3 nucleotide sequence: TGTGCCAGCAGCTTTCCTAGCGGGATTATCAATGAGCAGTTCTTC.